This is a list of T cell receptor beta chains from one sample in a study of blood T cell repertoires in COVID-19. Sequencing was performed with immunoSEQ multiplex PCR; in TCRdb, only in-frame clones are kept and a portion is missing. The sample lists 80,000 to 100,000 clones; 85% to 90% were seen once. The material sequenced was peripheral blood. These receptors came from a man aged 50 to 59 with COVID-19, enrolled during active disease. Each CDR3 is given with its conserved first and last residue.

cdr3_length: 16
v_call: TRBV7-9
cdr3_aa: CASSLDSGFRGREAFF

cdr3_length: 14
v_call: TRBV6-5
cdr3_aa: CASSYSQGAWPQHF

cdr3_length: 16
v_call: TRBV14
cdr3_aa: CASSTRRGGYNSPLHF

cdr3_length: 14
v_call: TRBV7-9
cdr3_aa: CASSLAENTGELFF

cdr3_length: 15
v_call: TRBV11-2
cdr3_aa: CASSLNSGQFGGYTF

cdr3_length: 11
v_call: TRBV7-9
cdr3_aa: CASSSLYGYTF

cdr3_length: 15
v_call: TRBV5-4
cdr3_aa: CASSPRTVNTGELFF

cdr3_length: 18
v_call: TRBV4-1
cdr3_aa: CASSRSSGAGVGSNEQFF

cdr3_length: 15
v_call: TRBV9
cdr3_aa: CASSLRRGGTGELFF

cdr3_length: 15
v_call: TRBV9
cdr3_aa: CASSPRTGVNTEAFF

cdr3_length: 15
v_call: TRBV13
cdr3_aa: CASSLAGAPNEKLFF

cdr3_length: 14
v_call: TRBV24-1
cdr3_aa: CATSEGTVIQPQHF

cdr3_length: 13
v_call: TRBV3-1/TRBV3-2
cdr3_aa: CASSQGTRGTQYF

cdr3_length: 14
v_call: TRBV6-5
cdr3_aa: CASSYSTPLNEQFF

cdr3_length: 13
v_call: TRBV12-3/TRBV12-4
cdr3_aa: CASVAGGAGEAFF

cdr3_length: 16
v_call: TRBV3-1/TRBV3-2
cdr3_aa: CASSQEESMNTGELFF

cdr3_length: 15
v_call: TRBV11-2
cdr3_aa: CASSFGQRNTGELFF

cdr3_length: 13
v_call: TRBV10-3
cdr3_aa: CAISGDSSYEQYF

cdr3_length: 13
v_call: TRBV6-5
cdr3_aa: CASSNGQIYGYTF

cdr3_length: 12
v_call: TRBV6-1
cdr3_aa: CASSEAREKLFF

cdr3_length: 15
v_call: TRBV6-2/TRBV6-3
cdr3_aa: CASSKLGSFLAEAFF

cdr3_length: 17
v_call: TRBV7-9
cdr3_aa: CASSSWGLAGSLDEQFF

cdr3_length: 14
v_call: TRBV19
cdr3_aa: CASSLAGGRDTQYF

cdr3_length: 15
v_call: TRBV6-5
cdr3_aa: CASRPLTGAGQPQHF

cdr3_length: 15
v_call: TRBV9
cdr3_aa: CASSVSAGHSYEQYF

cdr3_length: 13
v_call: TRBV12-3/TRBV12-4
cdr3_aa: CASSFRDSYGYTF

cdr3_length: 13
v_call: TRBV11-2
cdr3_aa: CASSLGANTEAFF

cdr3_length: 14
v_call: TRBV25-1
cdr3_aa: CASRGAGFHQPQHF

cdr3_length: 15
v_call: TRBV6-5
cdr3_aa: CASSFRDRGGNEQFF

cdr3_length: 18
v_call: TRBV28
cdr3_aa: CASSLLNTGTGSGNTIYF

cdr3_length: 19
v_call: TRBV18
cdr3_aa: CASSPIEGLAGANTGELFF

cdr3_length: 16
v_call: TRBV19
cdr3_aa: CASSISGAWGFTEAFF

cdr3_length: 19
v_call: TRBV15
cdr3_aa: CATSRDWAGYNSGANVLTF

cdr3_length: 15
v_call: TRBV28
cdr3_aa: CASSYGGGLNNEQFF

cdr3_length: 12
v_call: TRBV14
cdr3_aa: CASSHGWAKLFF

cdr3_length: 17
v_call: TRBV10-2
cdr3_aa: CASSASVFSLGAYGYTF

cdr3_length: 13
v_call: TRBV10-1
cdr3_aa: CASSKQGSTEAFF

cdr3_length: 15
v_call: TRBV7-3
cdr3_aa: CASSSTDRGRTEAFF